This is a list of T cell receptor beta chains from one sample in a study of cytomegalovirus exposure and HLA in healthy donors. Libraries were prepared by immunoSEQ multiplex PCR; TCRdb keeps only in-frame clonotypes and omits some of them. The sample has about 110,000 clones, over 70% seen once. The specimen sequenced was PBMCs. Receptors were obtained from a man aged 30-40 years in good health and CMV-seronegative. Each CDR3 is given with its conserved first and last residue. The order of the fields is J gene, V gene, D gene, clone size, CDR3 protein, CDR3 DNA. The D gene is left open where the match is weak. Some rows have no size entry. The others give once, few or many, or a class for an expanded clone.

TRBJ2-5 TRBV5-8 TRBD2 NA CASSPGLAGGLGETQYF TGTGCCAGCAGCCCGGGACTAGCGGGGGGGCTAGGAGAGACCCAGTACTTC
TRBJ2-1 TRBV25-1 NA NA CASSEWERGNEQFF TGTGCCAGCAGTGAATGGGAGAGAGGGAATGAGCAGTTCTTC
TRBJ2-7 TRBV10-2 NA NA CASSESRYRAYEQYF TGCGCCAGCAGTGAGTCGCGTTACAGAGCCTACGAGCAGTACTTC
TRBJ2-7 TRBV19 NA once CASRPRGRNYEQYF TGTGCCAGTAGACCTAGGGGGAGAAACTACGAGCAGTACTTC
TRBJ1-5 TRBV2 NA few CASKAGAFNQPQHF TGTGCCAGCAAGGCAGGGGCCTTCAATCAGCCCCAGCATTTT
TRBJ2-2 TRBV12-5 NA few CASGLGQGNTGELFF TGTGCTAGTGGTTTGGGGCAGGGGAACACCGGGGAGCTGTTTTTT
TRBJ2-1 TRBV6-5 NA NA CATSRPSSYNEQFF TGTGCTACGAGTCGCCCCTCCTCCTACAATGAGCAGTTCTTC
TRBJ2-3 TRBV11-3 TRBD2 NA CASSTTGLAGRTDTQYF TGTGCCAGCAGCACTACGGGACTAGCGGGGCGCACAGATACGCAGTATTTT
TRBJ2-7 TRBV29-1 TRBD1 NA CSVDVGTGSYEQYF TGCAGCGTTGATGTTGGGACAGGGTCGTACGAGCAGTACTTC
TRBJ1-2 TRBV7-3 NA NA CASSPGVGGYTF TGTGCCAGCAGCCCCGGGGTGGGGGGCTACACCTTC
TRBJ1-1 TRBV2 TRBD1 few CASRQNRGLATEAFF TGTGCCAGCAGGCAGAACAGGGGGCTGGCCACTGAAGCTTTCTTT
TRBJ1-2 TRBV14 TRBD1 NA CASSQDRKGGDGYTF TGTGCCAGCAGCCAAGATCGGAAAGGGGGCGACGGCTACACCTTC
TRBJ2-2 TRBV7-9 TRBD1 once CASKNGQDANTGELFF TGTGCCAGCAAAAACGGACAGGACGCGAACACCGGGGAGCTGTTTTTT
TRBJ2-5 TRBV12-5 NA NA CASGLRGAGETQYF TGTGCTAGTGGTTTGCGGGGGGCTGGGGAGACCCAGTACTTC